The T cell receptor beta chain described here comes from a study of cytomegalovirus exposure and HLA in healthy donors. Study at large: Earlier sequencing of 150 million to 200 million T cells yielded 90 million to 140 million unique TCR beta sequences.

This CDR3 spans 15 amino acids. V lost 4 bases, J lost 8 bases, and 12 bases stayed unmatched. Germline-derived CDR1 and CDR2 are SGDLS and YYNGEE. Overall study results and limits: By HLA locus, TCR association rates varied in a later analysis, with DRB1 showing the most and HLA-C the fewest.

The PCR ran on 60 Vbeta and 13 Jbeta primers. Sequencing was performed with immunoSEQ multiplex PCR; in TCRdb, only in-frame clones are kept and a portion is missing. The sample records nearly 110,000 clones, roughly 80% being singletons. Donors counted as nominally healthy when sampled, yet unrecorded immune exposures were likely. As for this clone: The antigen remains undetermined.

The receptor comes from a man in his forties or fifties in good health and CMV-seronegative. Material for sequencing was PBMCs. V is TRBV9 and J is TRBJ1-3; TRBD1 matches 7 bases. The DNA of the CDR3 is TGTGCCAGCAGCCCTGGGGACAGAGGTGTTTACACCATATATTTT. Translation gives CASSPGDRGVYTIYF.